Presented here are 5 T cell receptor beta chains from one specimen sequenced in a study of shared clonotypes between healthy human individuals (dated by TCRdb to the early 2020s). Library preparation employed the immunoSEQ multiplex PCR assay. Not all clones reach the TCRdb copy of this immuneACCESS table, which keeps in-frame sequences only. Checked studies attribute under half of the gap to unresolved V genes and leave the rest unexplained. The sample has approximately 1,500,000 clones on record, approximately 98% of them singletons. Approximately 0.44% of the sample lies in the top ten. Input material: naive CD4+ T cells sorted from blood. The sample's cell subset or site label, decoded: CD45RA+ positively selected. The receptors were sampled from a man aged 25 to 40 in good health.

The CDR3 loop reads CASSPQYSEQYF. CDR3 nucleotide sequence: TGTGCCAGCAGTCCCCAATATTCCGAGCAGTACTTC. This chain joins TRBV28 and TRBJ2-7; D remains ambiguous. Germline V gene lookup returns CDR1 MDHEN and CDR2 SYDVKM. This CDR3 is built from 12 residues. V was shortened by 5 bases and J by 6 bases, with 11 bases between the two germline ends.

The V call is TRBV6-5, the J call TRBJ1-5; D ambiguous. The CDR3 contains 13 residues. V was clipped by 0 bases and J by 10 bases, with 10 bases between them. Germline CDR1 MNHEY, CDR2 SVGAGI. The CDR3 reads CASSYSLIDPQHF. The CDR3, as DNA: TGTGCCAGCAGTTACTCGCTTATTGATCCCCAGCATTTT.

V is TRBV6-1 and J is TRBJ2-1; TRBD1 might be the D (6 bases). The CDR3 consists of 14 residues. Germline V gene sequence: CDR1 MNHNS, CDR2 SASEGT. The V end lost 7 bases, the J end lost 0 bases, and 10 bases lay between the germline ends. The CDR3 spells CASIRGISYNEQFF. The DNA of the CDR3 is TGTGCCAGCATAAGGGGGATCTCCTACAATGAGCAGTTCTTC.

The J gene is TRBJ1-1, the V gene TRBV7-9, with TRBD1 identical over 10 bases. The length of the CDR3 is 18 residues. V lost 4 bases to trimming and J lost 0 bases; unmatched junction nucleotides: 11. In germline, CDR1 is SEHNR, CDR2 FQNEAQ (reference sequence). The CDR3 DNA reads as TGTGCCAGCAGCTCCCGGGGACAGGGGCTCATGTTGAACACTGAAGCTTTCTTT. Translating gives CASSSRGQGLMLNTEAFF.

This rearrangement joins TRBV5-5 to TRBJ1-1; perhaps TRBD1 as D (5 bases). Trimming stripped 0 bases from V and 4 bases from J, with 13 bases between. CDR1 is SGHKS and CDR2 is YYEKEE in the germline V gene (reference sequence). This CDR3 region has 15 residues. CDR3 bases: TGTGCCAGCAGCTTGGTCGGCAGGGTCATCACTGAAGCTTTCTTT. Its translation: CASSLVGRVITEAFF.